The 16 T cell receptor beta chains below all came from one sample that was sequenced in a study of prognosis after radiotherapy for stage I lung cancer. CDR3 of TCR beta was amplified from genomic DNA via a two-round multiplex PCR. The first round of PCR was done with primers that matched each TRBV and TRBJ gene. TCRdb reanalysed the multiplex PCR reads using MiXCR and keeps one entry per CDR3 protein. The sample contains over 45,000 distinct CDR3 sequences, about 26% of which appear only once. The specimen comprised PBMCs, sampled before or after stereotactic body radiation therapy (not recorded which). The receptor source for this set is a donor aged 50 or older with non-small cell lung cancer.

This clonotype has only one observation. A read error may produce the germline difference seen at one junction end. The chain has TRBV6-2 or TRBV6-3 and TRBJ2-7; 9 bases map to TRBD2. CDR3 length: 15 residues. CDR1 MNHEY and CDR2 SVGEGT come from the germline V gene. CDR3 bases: TGTGCCAGAGAGCCGCGGGGGGGCCCTGTCTACAAGCAGTACTTC. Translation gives CAREPRGGPVYKQYF.

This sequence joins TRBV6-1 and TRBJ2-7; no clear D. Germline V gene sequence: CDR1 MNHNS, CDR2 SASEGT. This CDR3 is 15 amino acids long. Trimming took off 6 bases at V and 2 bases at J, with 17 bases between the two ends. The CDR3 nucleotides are TGTGCCAGCAGACCCACTTGGAAAAACCCCTACGAGCAGTACTTC. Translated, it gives CASRPTWKNPYEQYF.

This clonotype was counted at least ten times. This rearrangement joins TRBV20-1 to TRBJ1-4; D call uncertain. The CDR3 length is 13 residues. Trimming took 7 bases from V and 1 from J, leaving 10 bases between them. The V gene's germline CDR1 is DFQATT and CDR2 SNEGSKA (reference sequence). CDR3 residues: CSVRILTNEKLFF. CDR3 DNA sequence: TGCAGTGTAAGGATTTTAACTAATGAAAAACTGTTTTTT.

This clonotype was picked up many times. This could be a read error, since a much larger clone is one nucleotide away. The CDR3 protein is CASRPGVGQAYGYTF. The DNA for the CDR3 is TGTGCCAGCCGCCCGGGTGTAGGACAGGCCTATGGCTACACCTTC. The rearrangement joins TRBV28 to TRBJ1-2; 7 bases are shared with TRBD1. V was clipped by 8 bases and J by 4 bases; unmatched bases: 13. There are 15 residues in the CDR3. Looked up from germline, CDR1 is MDHEN and CDR2 is SYDVKM.

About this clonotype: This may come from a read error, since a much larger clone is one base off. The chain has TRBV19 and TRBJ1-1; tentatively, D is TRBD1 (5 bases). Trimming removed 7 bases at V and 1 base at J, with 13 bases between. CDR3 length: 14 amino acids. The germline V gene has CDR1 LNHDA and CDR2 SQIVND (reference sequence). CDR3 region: CASIAGTENTEAFF. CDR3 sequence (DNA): TGTGCCAGTATCGCCGGGACTGAGAACACTGAAGCTTTCTTT.

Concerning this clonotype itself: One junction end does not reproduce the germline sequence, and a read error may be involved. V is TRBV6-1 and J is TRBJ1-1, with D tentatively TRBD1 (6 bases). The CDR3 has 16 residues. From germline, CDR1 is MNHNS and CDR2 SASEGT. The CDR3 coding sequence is TGTGCCAGCAGATCTGGACAGTGGGCCTTGAACACTGAATCTTTCTTT. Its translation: CASRSGQWALNTESFF.

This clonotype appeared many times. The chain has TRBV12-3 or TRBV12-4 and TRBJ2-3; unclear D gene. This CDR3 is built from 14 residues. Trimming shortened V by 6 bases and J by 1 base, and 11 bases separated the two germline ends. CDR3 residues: CASRGQDGTDTQYF. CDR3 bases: TGTGCCAGCAGGGGTCAGGACGGCACAGATACGCAGTATTTT.

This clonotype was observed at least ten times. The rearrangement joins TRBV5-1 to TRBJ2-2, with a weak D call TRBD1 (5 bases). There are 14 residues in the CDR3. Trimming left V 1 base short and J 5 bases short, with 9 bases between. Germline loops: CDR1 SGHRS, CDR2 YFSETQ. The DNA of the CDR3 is TGCGCCAGCAGCTTGCAGGGTGGAACCGGGGAGCTGTTTTTT. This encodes CASSLQGGTGELFF.

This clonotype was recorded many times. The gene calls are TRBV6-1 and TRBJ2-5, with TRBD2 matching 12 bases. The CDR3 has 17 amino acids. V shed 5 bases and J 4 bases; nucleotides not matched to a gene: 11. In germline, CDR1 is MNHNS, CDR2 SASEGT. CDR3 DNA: TGTGCCAGCAGTCCCTCCCTTCTAGCGGGGGGGGGAGAGACCCAGTACTTC. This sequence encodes CASSPSLLAGGGETQYF.

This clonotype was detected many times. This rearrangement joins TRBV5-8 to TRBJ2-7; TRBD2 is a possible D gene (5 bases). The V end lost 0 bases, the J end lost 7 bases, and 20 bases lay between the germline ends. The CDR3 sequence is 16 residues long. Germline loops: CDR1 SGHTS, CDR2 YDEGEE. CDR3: CASSLANLAGYGEQYF. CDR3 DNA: TGTGCCAGCAGCTTGGCCAATCTAGCCGGTTATGGGGAGCAGTACTTC.

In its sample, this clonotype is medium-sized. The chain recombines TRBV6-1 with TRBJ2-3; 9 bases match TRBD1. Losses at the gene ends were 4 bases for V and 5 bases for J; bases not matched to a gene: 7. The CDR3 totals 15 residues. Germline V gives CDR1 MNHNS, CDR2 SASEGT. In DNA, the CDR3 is TGTGCCAGCAGTGCTCTGGGACAGGGTATAGATACGCAGTATTTT. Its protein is CASSALGQGIDTQYF.

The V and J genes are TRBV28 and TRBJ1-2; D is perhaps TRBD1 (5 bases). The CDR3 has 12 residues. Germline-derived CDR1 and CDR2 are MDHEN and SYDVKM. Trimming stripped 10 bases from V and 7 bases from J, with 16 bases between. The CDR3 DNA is TGTGCCATGGCGGACAAAGGGCTTGGCTACACCTTC. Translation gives CAMADKGLGYTF.

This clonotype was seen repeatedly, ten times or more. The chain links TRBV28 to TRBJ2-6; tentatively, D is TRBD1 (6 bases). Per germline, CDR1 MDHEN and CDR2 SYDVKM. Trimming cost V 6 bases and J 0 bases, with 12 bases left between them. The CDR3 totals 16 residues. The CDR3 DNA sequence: TGTGCCAGCAGACACAGGGCTAGCTCTGGGGCCAACGTCCTGACTTTC. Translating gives CASRHRASSGANVLTF.

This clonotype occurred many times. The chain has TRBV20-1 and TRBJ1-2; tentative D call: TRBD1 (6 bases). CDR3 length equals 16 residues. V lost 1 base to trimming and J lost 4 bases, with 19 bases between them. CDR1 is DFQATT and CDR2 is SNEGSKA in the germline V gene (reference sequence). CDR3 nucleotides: TGCAGTGCTAGAGTCCCACTAGGGGGGTTTGGCTATGGCTACACCTTC. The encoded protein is CSARVPLGGFGYGYTF.

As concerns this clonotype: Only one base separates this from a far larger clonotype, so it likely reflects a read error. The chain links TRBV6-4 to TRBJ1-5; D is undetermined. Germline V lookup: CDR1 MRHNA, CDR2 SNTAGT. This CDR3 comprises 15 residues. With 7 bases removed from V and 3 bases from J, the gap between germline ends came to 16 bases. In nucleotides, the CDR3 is TGTGCCAGCATCCGAAGACGGGATTCCAATCAGCCCCAGCATTTT. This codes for CASIRRRDSNQPQHF.

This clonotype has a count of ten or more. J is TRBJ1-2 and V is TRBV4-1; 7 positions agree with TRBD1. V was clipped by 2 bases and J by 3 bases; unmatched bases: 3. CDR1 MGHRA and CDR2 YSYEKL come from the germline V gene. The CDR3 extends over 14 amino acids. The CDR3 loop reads CASSQTGTDYGYTF. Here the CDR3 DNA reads TGCGCCAGCAGCCAAACCGGGACAGACTATGGCTACACCTTC.